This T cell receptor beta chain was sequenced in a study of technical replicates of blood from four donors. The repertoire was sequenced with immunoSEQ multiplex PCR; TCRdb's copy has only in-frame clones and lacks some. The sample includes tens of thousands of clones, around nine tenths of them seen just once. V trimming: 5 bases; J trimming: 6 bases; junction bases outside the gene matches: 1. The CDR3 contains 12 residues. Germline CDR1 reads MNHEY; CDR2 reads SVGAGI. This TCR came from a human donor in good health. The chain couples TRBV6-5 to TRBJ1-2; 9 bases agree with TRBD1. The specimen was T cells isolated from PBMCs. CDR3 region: CASSDRGDGYTF. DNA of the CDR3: TGTGCCAGCAGTGACAGGGGGGATGGCTACACCTTC.